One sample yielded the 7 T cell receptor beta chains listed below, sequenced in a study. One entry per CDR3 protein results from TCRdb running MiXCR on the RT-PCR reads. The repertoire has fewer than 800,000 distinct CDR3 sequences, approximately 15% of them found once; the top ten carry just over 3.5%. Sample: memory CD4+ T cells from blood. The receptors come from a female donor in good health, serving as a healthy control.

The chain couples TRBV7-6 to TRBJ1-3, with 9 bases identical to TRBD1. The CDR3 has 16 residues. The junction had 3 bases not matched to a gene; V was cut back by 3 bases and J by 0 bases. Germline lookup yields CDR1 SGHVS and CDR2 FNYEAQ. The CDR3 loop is CASSLGTGSSGNTIYF. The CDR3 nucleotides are TGTGCCAGCAGCTTGGGGACAGGGAGCTCTGGAAACACCATATATTTT. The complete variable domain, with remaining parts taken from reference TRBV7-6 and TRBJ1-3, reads GAGVSQSPRYKVTKRGQDVALRCDPISGHVSLYWYRQALGQGPEFLTYFNYEAQQDKSGLPNDRFSAERPEGSISTLTIQRTEQRDSAMYRCASSLGTGSSGNTIYFGEGSWLTVV.

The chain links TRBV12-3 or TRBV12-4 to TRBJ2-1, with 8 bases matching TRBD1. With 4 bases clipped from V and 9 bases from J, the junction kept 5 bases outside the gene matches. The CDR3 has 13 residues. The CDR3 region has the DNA TGTGCCAGCAGTTCCCGACAGGGGAGTGAGCAGTTCTTC. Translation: CASSSRQGSEQFF.

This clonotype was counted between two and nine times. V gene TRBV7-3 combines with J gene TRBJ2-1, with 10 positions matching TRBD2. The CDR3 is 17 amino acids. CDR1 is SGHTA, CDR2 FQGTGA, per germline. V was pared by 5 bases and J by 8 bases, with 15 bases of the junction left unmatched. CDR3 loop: CASSPRGAGGPGDEQFF. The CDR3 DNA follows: TGTGCCAGCAGCCCGCGAGGAGCGGGAGGGCCAGGTGATGAGCAGTTCTTC.

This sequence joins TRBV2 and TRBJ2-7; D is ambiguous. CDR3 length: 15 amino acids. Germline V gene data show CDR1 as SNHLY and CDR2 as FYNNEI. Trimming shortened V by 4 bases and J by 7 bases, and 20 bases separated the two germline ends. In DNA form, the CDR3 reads TGTGCCAGCAGTGCGACGTCCTCATTGATCGCGGAGCAGTACTTC. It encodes CASSATSSLIAEQYF.

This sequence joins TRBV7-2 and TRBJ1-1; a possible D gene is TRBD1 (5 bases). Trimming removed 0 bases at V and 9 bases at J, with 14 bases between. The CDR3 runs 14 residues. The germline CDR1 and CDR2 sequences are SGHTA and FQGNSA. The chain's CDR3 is CASSLAPGRAKAFF. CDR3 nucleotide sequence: TGTGCCAGCAGCTTAGCGCCGGGGCGCGCTAAAGCTTTCTTT. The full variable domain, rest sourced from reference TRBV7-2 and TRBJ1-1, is GAGVSQSPSNKVTEKGKDVELRCDPISGHTALYWYRQSLGQGLEFLIYFQGNSAPDKSGLPSDRFSAERTGGSVSTLTIQRTQQEDSAVYLCASSLAPGRAKAFFGQGTRLTVV.

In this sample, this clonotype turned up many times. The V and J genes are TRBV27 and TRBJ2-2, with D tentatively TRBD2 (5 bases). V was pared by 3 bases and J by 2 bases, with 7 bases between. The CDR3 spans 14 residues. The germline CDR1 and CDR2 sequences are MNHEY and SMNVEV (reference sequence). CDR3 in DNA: TGTGCCAGCAGTTTGCGGGTCAACACCGGGGAGCTGTTTTTT. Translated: CASSLRVNTGELFF.

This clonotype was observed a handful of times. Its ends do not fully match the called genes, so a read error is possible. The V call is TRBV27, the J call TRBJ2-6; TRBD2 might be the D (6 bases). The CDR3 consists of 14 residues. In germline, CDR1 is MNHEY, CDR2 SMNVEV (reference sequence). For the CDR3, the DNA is TGTGCCAGCAGTTTATTGGGGGAGGCCCACGTCCTGACTTTC. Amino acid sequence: CASSLLGEAHVLTF.